Presented here are 21 T cell receptor beta chains from one specimen sequenced in a study of blood T cell repertoires in COVID-19. Repertoires were generated with immunoSEQ multiplex PCR, while TCRdb's copy carries only in-frame clones and drops some. The sample shows 200,000 or so clones, around 79% of them seen only once. Input material: peripheral blood. These receptors were collected from a man between 60 and 70 years old with active or convalescent COVID-19.

In this sample, this clone turned up once. The chain employs TRBV6-1 and TRBJ2-6; D perhaps matches TRBD2 (6 bases). The CDR3 runs 17 residues. Trimming removed 4 bases from V and 4 bases from J, with 17 bases in between. Looked up from germline, CDR1 is MNHNS and CDR2 is SASEGT. The CDR3 is CASSGYGGPAGANVLTF. The DNA for the CDR3 is TGTGCCAGCAGTGGGTACGGAGGGCCGGCGGGGGCCAACGTCCTGACTTTC.

The chain carries TRBV18 and TRBJ1-6, with 7 nucleotides matching TRBD1. The trim removed 5 bases at V and 10 bases at J, leaving 5 bases unmatched. CDR3 length equals 13 residues. In germline, CDR1 is KGHSH, CDR2 LQKENI. CDR3 sequence reads: CASSDRDGSPLHF. The CDR3 DNA reads as TGTGCCAGCTCAGACAGGGACGGGTCACCCCTCCACTTT.

This chain links TRBV24-1 with TRBJ2-1, with 9 bases matching TRBD1. CDR3 size: 16 residues. The J segment lost 6 bases and the V segment lost 4 bases, leaving 9 bases of the junction unmatched. Germline V gene sequence: CDR1 KGHDR, CDR2 SFDVKD. Written as DNA, the CDR3 is TGTGCCACCAGTGACCCGGGACAGGGCGGTCGCAATGAGCAGTTCTTC. This sequence encodes CATSDPGQGGRNEQFF.

This chain links TRBV5-1 with TRBJ2-1; the D gene is possibly TRBD1 (5 bases). Germline V gene data show CDR1 as SGHRS and CDR2 as YFSETQ. Trimming removed 5 bases from V and 0 bases from J, with 15 bases in between. This CDR3 contains 16 residues. CDR3 protein: CASSSIPGSSYNEQFF. The CDR3 region has the DNA TGCGCCAGCAGTTCTATCCCAGGGTCCTCCTACAATGAGCAGTTCTTC.

The genes are TRBV7-2 and TRBJ1-2; 8 positions match TRBD1. Per germline, CDR1 SGHTA and CDR2 FQGNSA. The junction had 15 bases not matched to a gene; V was cut back by 7 bases and J by 5 bases. This CDR3 region has 16 residues. The CDR3 here is CASIPRAGTGMYGYTF. The CDR3 DNA follows: TGTGCCAGCATCCCCCGAGCCGGGACAGGCATGTATGGCTACACCTTC.

The V gene is TRBV7-2, the J gene TRBJ1-1, with TRBD1 as a possible D gene (6 bases). The ends were cut back, 5 bases at V and 3 bases at J, with 16 bases in the middle. The CDR3 extends over 15 amino acids. From germline, CDR1 is SGHTA and CDR2 FQGNSA. CDR3 in amino acids: CASSPLAGGHTEAFF. In DNA, the CDR3 is TGTGCCAGCAGCCCCCTCGCGGGGGGGCACACTGAAGCTTTCTTT.

The table lists this clone with a few counts. The rearrangement joins TRBV7-6 to TRBJ2-4; 9 bases align to TRBD1. V lost 4 bases, J lost 5 bases, and 3 bases stayed unmatched. The CDR3 totals 14 residues. CDR1 and CDR2 (germline): SGHVS, FNYEAQ. CDR3 region: CASSSGQGENIQYF. CDR3 sequence (DNA): TGTGCCAGCAGCTCGGGACAGGGCGAAAACATTCAGTACTTC.

This rearrangement joins TRBV9 to TRBJ2-2; perhaps TRBD1 as D (5 bases). Germline V gene data show CDR1 as SGDLS and CDR2 as YYNGEE. The V end lost 0 bases, the J end lost 3 bases, and 15 bases lay between the germline ends. The CDR3 loop spans 17 amino acids. The chain's CDR3 is CASSVGPAGMDTGELFF. The CDR3 region has the DNA TGTGCCAGCAGCGTAGGGCCCGCAGGGATGGACACCGGGGAGCTGTTTTTT.

The genes are TRBV24-1 and TRBJ2-5; D call uncertain. The CDR3 sequence is 13 residues long. Germline values: CDR1 KGHDR, CDR2 SFDVKD. The V gene lost 5 bases and the J gene lost 2 bases, with 8 bases spanning the gap. CDR3 loop: CATSGGSQETQYF. For the CDR3, the DNA is TGTGCCACCAGTGGAGGTTCGCAAGAGACCCAGTACTTC.

The gene calls are TRBV7-7 and TRBJ2-7; possible D gene TRBD2, 6 bases. Germline CDR1 SSHAT, CDR2 FNYEAQ (reference sequence). V lost 10 bases and J 0 bases, leaving 19 bases between the germline ends. The CDR3 consists of 15 residues. CDR3 protein: CATEIGWDFSYEQYF. The CDR3 DNA sequence: TGTGCCACGGAAATCGGATGGGACTTCTCCTACGAGCAGTACTTC.

The rearrangement joins TRBV12-3 or TRBV12-4 to TRBJ1-2, with a tentative D call TRBD1 (6 bases). V was cut by 4 bases and J by 6 bases, with 12 bases left in between. The CDR3 covers 13 residues. This CDR3 is CASSYRVPNGYTF. CDR3 nucleotide sequence: TGTGCCAGCAGTTACAGGGTACCAAATGGCTACACCTTC.

V usage is TRBV9 and J usage is TRBJ1-5; TRBD1 matches at 8 bases. This CDR3 spans 15 amino acids. J was trimmed by 0 bases and V by 4 bases; bases with no gene match: 3. Per germline, CDR1 SGDLS and CDR2 YYNGEE. As DNA, the CDR3 is TGTGCCAGCAGCCCAGGGGGCCTTAGCAATCAGCCCCAGCATTTT. Amino acid sequence: CASSPGGLSNQPQHF.

This chain links TRBV28 with TRBJ1-5; D call uncertain. Germline V gives CDR1 MDHEN, CDR2 SYDVKM. The V end lost 3 bases, the J end lost 2 bases, and 20 bases lay between the germline ends. The CDR3 runs 18 residues. CDR3 protein: CASSFSGILRRGNQPQHF. The CDR3 nucleotides read TGTGCCAGCAGTTTCTCCGGGATCCTCAGACGGGGCAATCAGCCCCAGCATTTT.

The chain is built from TRBV27 and TRBJ1-5; D may be TRBD1 (6 bases). Trimming stripped 5 bases from V and 2 bases from J, with 13 bases between. Germline values: CDR1 MNHEY, CDR2 SMNVEV (reference sequence). The CDR3 contains 15 residues. CDR3 sequence: CASSNQGYGNQPQHF. CDR3 coding DNA: TGTGCCAGCAGTAATCAGGGGTATGGCAATCAGCCCCAGCATTTT.

V is TRBV6-5 and J is TRBJ2-7; the D gene is possibly TRBD2 (6 bases). This CDR3 contains 13 residues. V lost 10 bases and J 3 bases, leaving 16 bases between the germline ends. Germline V gene lookup returns CDR1 MNHEY and CDR2 SVGAGI. The CDR3 region is CATSGGTFYEQYF. The CDR3 nucleotides are TGTGCCACCAGCGGAGGGACCTTCTACGAGCAGTACTTC.

V gene TRBV5-1 combines with J gene TRBJ2-7, with D unclear. The CDR3 totals 13 residues. CDR1 SGHRS and CDR2 YFSETQ come from the germline V gene. V was clipped by 0 bases and J by 4 bases, with 8 bases between them. CDR3 in amino acids: CASSLDRVYEQYF. Written as DNA, the CDR3 is TGCGCCAGCAGCTTGGACAGAGTGTACGAGCAGTACTTC.

This clone came up once. This chain connects TRBV11-2 to TRBJ1-4; D possibly corresponds to TRBD1 (6 bases). CDR3 size: 14 residues. Deletions cut 3 bases from V and 7 bases from J, with 12 bases between. CDR1 is SGHAT, CDR2 FQNNGV, per germline. CDR3 coding DNA: TGTGCCAGCAGCTTTTATCGCAGGGGTGAAAAACTGTTTTTT. Protein sequence: CASSFYRRGEKLFF.

J is TRBJ1-6 and V is TRBV5-6, with D possibly TRBD1 on 5 matching bases. The CDR3 totals 16 residues. Germline assignment: CDR1 SGHDT and CDR2 YYEEEE. V shed 0 bases and J shed 0 bases, with 7 bases lying between them. CDR3 in DNA: TGTGCCAGCAGCTTGGAGGGGTCCTCCTATAATTCACCCCTCCACTTT. As protein: CASSLEGSSYNSPLHF.

This clone was seen only once. The chain uses TRBV5-4 and TRBJ1-1; possible D gene TRBD1, 5 bases. V was clipped by 2 bases and J by 3 bases, with 11 bases between them. The CDR3 runs to 14 residues. Germline V gene sequence: CDR1 SGHNT, CDR2 YYREEE (reference sequence). For the CDR3, the DNA is TGTGCCAGCAGCTTTGGGCAGGGCGACACTGAAGCTTTCTTT. Its protein product is CASSFGQGDTEAFF.

This chain's CDR3 is CASTLGGSRSGEQFF. The CDR3 DNA reads TGTGCCAGCACCCTGGGCGGGAGTAGGTCGGGTGAGCAGTTCTTC. The genes are TRBV27 and TRBJ2-1; 7 bases map to TRBD2. V lost 7 bases and J lost 9; bases outside the gene matches: 15. CDR3 length equals 15 residues. Germline V gene lookup returns CDR1 MNHEY and CDR2 SMNVEV (reference sequence).

This clone was picked up a small number of times. The J gene is TRBJ2-7, the V gene TRBV24-1, with D unclear. From germline, CDR1 is KGHDR and CDR2 SFDVKD. This CDR3 has 13 residues. The germline V and J ends were trimmed by 4 bases and 2 bases, with 8 bases remaining between them. The CDR3 loop reads CATSEPQAYEQYF. The CDR3 DNA sequence: TGTGCCACCAGTGAACCACAAGCCTACGAGCAGTACTTC.